A few counts support the clone carrying this TCR beta chain. As to time point: newly diagnosed GD, antithyroid drugs for less than 3 months. PBMC RNA served as the TCR library source. Assembly of TCR beta libraries relied on iRepertoire HTBI primers together with Arm-PCR of CDR3 regions. TCRdb itself ran the multiplex PCR reads through MiXCR, one entry per CDR3 protein. The sample yields about 540,000 distinct CDR3 sequences, roughly 13% seen once. V lost 0 bases and J lost 3, with 9 bases in between. Germline V gives CDR1 LNHNV, CDR2 YYDKDF (reference sequence). The CDR3 consists of 14 residues. The sample comes from a study of regulatory T cells in long-lasting Graves disease. The same data also went into a second study, on T cells in Graves' hyperthyroidism and ophthalmopathy.

The V gene is TRBV15, the J gene TRBJ2-7, with D uncertain. The sample consisted of peripheral blood mononuclear cells (PBMCs), taken at new diagnosis, from a patient treated with antithyroid drugs. The clonotype originates from a man in his thirties or forties with Graves disease. CDR3 sequence reads: CATSRELSNYEQYF. The CDR3 coding sequence is TGTGCCACCAGCAGAGAGCTGTCCAACTACGAGCAGTACTTC.